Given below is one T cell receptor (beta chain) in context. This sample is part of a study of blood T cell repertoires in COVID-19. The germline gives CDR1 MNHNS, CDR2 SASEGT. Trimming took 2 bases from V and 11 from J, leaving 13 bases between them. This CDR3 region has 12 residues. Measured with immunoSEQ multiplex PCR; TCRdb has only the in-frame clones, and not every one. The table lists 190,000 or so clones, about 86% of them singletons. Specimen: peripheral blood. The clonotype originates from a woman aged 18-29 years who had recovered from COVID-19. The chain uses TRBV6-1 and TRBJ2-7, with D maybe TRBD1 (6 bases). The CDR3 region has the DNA TGTGCCAGCAGTGAAATGACAGGTCAGGAGTACTTC. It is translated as CASSEMTGQEYF.